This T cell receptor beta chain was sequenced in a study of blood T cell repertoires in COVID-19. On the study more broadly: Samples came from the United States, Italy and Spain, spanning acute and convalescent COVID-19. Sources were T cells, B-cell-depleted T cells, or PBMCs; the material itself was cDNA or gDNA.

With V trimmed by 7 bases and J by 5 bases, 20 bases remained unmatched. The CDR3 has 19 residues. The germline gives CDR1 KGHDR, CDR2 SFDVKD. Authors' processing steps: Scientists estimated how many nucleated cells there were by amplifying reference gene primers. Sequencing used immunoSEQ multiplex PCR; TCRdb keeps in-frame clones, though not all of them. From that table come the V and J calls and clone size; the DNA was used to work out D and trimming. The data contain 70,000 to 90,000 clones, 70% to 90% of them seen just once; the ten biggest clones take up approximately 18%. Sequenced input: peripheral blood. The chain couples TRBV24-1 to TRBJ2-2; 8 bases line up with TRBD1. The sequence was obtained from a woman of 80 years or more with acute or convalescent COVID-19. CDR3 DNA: TGTGCCACCAGGAGGGGACAGGCCGGGGACTCCTCGGGGACCGGGGAGCTGTTTTTT. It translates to CATRRGQAGDSSGTGELFF.